This T cell receptor beta chain was captured by sequencing in a study of metastatic and nonmetastatic thyroid tumors. Thyroid surgery took place with no prior treatment in any patient. Germline V lookup: CDR1 GTSNPN, CDR2 SVGIG (reference sequence). There are 15 residues in the CDR3. V was cut by 1 base and J by 3 bases, with 13 bases left in between. MiXCR re-clonotyped the PCR reads for TCRdb. The sample records tens of thousands of clones, less than 20% being singletons. The material sequenced was adjacent normal tissue. The origin of this receptor is a male donor with papillary thyroid cancer or a benign thyroid nodule (not recorded which). Some clones in this sample may be carry-over from other donors' samples. The chain uses TRBV30 and TRBJ2-1; D assignment may be TRBD1 or TRBD2 (5 bases each). CDR3 residues: CAWSEWGCNYNEQFF. CDR3 nucleotide sequence: TGTGCCTGGAGTGAGTGGGGGTGCAACTACAATGAGCAGTTCTTC.